The TCR beta chain under discussion was sequenced for a study of liver allograft versus peripheral blood T cells. Study background: Repertoires of T cell receptors in transplanted livers were compared with recipients' peripheral blood repertoires.

MiXCR, applied by TCRdb to the reads, yields one record per CDR3 protein. The data show around 5,300 distinct CDR3 sequences, approximately 17% seen once. On this clonotype: It is likely a read error: a sequence one base away is far more abundant.

In germline, CDR1 is MNHEY, CDR2 SVGAGI. This CDR3 region has 15 residues. Trimming shortened V by 0 bases and J by 7 bases, and 12 bases separated the two germline ends. The origin of this receptor is a human patient who had a liver transplant. The graft donor may account for some of the T cells. J is TRBJ2-2 and V is TRBV6-5, with D possibly being TRBD1 (5 bases). CDR3 sequence (DNA): TGTGCCAGCAGTTACTCGAGCAGGGCGAACGGGGAGCTGTTTTTT. Its protein is CASSYSSRANGELFF.